These 2 T cell receptor beta chains originate from one sample sequenced in a study of early T cells in non-severe SARS-CoV-2 infection. From the 5' RACE reads, TCRdb called clonotypes with MiXCR, one entry per CDR3 protein. The sample lists 75,000 to 100,000 distinct CDR3 sequences, roughly 14% seen once, with about 0.58% in the top ten. Sequenced input: whole blood. These receptor sequences come from an adult who was a healthcare worker with PCR-confirmed SARS-CoV-2 infection or an uninfected control (not recorded which).

Comments on this clonotype: A read error may produce the germline difference seen at one junction end. V gene TRBV6-5 combines with J gene TRBJ2-4, with 8 bases aligning to TRBD1. The CDR3 loop spans 17 amino acids. Germline V gene sequence: CDR1 MNHEY, CDR2 SVGAGI. DNA of the CDR3: TGTGCCAGCAGTAACTCTTTTGGACAGGGAGCCAAAAACATTCAGTACTTC. This codes for CASSNSFGQGAKNIQYF.

This clonotype was counted at least ten times. The chain couples TRBV12-3 or TRBV12-4 to TRBJ2-3, with D hard to call. This CDR3 has 15 residues. V dropped 3 bases and J dropped 0 bases, with 10 bases sitting between them. In DNA, the CDR3 is TGTGCCAGCAGTTTCAACCAGGCTAGCACAGATACGCAGTATTTT. It yields the protein CASSFNQASTDTQYF.